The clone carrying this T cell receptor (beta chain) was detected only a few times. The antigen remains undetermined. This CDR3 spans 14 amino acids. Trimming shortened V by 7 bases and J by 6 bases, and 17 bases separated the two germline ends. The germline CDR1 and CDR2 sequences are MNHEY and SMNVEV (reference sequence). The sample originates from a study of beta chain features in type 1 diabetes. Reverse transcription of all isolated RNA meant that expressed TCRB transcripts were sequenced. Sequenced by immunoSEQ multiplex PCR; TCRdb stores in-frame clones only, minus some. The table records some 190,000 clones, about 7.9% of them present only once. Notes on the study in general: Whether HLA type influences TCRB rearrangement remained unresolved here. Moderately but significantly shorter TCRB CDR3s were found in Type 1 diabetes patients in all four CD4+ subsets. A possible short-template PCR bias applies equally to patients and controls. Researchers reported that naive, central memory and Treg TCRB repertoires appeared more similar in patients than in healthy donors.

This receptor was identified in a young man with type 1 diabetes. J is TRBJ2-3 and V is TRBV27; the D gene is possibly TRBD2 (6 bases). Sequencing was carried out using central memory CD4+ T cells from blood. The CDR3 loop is CASTKWGDSDTQYF. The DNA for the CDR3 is TGTGCCAGCACAAAGTGGGGGGATTCCGATACGCAGTATTTT.